This T cell receptor (beta chain) was identified in a study of patients and donors after allogeneic stem cell transplantation. The CDR3 has 15 residues. Germline CDR1 and CDR2: MDHEN and SYDVKM. The junction had 6 bases not matched to a gene; V was cut back by 6 bases and J by 5 bases. TCRdb redid the calling of the RT-PCR reads with MiXCR, one entry per CDR3 protein. The sample lists tens of thousands of distinct CDR3 sequences; under 50% were seen once. This clonotype was sampled from a human donor who was either an allogeneic HSCT recipient or a stem cell or donor lymphocyte infusion donor (not recorded which). It is not recorded whose cells these are; they may come from a transplant donor. The chain joins TRBV28 to TRBJ1-5, with 11 bases fitting TRBD1. Sequencing used blood, either unsorted or a sorted T cell fraction (not recorded which). DNA for the CDR3: TGTGCCAGCAGACCGGGGACAGGGGGACATCAGCCCCAGCATTTT. Translating it yields CASRPGTGGHQPQHF. Looking up the rest from reference TRBV28 and TRBJ1-5 gives the full variable domain: DVKVTQSSRYLVKRTGEKVFLECVQDMDHENMFWYRQDPGLGLRLIYFSYDVKMKEKGDIPEGYSVSREKKERFSLILESASTNQTSMYLCASRPGTGGHQPQHFGDGTRLSIL.